Listed here is a single T cell receptor beta chain. The target antigen is unknown. V lost 6 bases and J lost 8, with 10 bases in between. This CDR3 is built from 12 residues. The germline CDR1 and CDR2 sequences are LNHDA and SQIVND (reference sequence). Sequencing was performed with immunoSEQ multiplex PCR; in TCRdb, only in-frame clones are kept and a portion is missing. The data hold some 69,000 clones, with roughly 73% observed a single time. This entry is derived from a study of vaccination effects on CD4 cells after COVID-19. Whole-study context: In the ViraFEST assay, antigen-specific CD4+ clonotypes were identified by expansion after peptide-pool stimulation. Sampling occurred a median 72 days post second dose, range 14 to 241.

Regarding the study as a whole: A shortage of convalescent patients and an absence of early post-infection timepoints characterized the study. Just 1 of 255 vaccine-induced clones in healthy recipients was cross-reactive.

An approximately 10-day culture period preceded the isolation of CD4+ T cells. Every participant took two doses of the BNT162b2 or mRNA-1273 vaccine. The receptor was derived from a human donor who received a COVID-19 vaccine. The chain is built from TRBV19 and TRBJ2-2; D is unclear. Sequences were derived from CD4+ T cells from PBMCs cultured without peptide, sampled after COVID-19 vaccination. DNA of the CDR3: TGTGCCAGTAGGCTATTTGGGGGGGAGCTGTTTTTT. Translating it yields CASRLFGGELFF.